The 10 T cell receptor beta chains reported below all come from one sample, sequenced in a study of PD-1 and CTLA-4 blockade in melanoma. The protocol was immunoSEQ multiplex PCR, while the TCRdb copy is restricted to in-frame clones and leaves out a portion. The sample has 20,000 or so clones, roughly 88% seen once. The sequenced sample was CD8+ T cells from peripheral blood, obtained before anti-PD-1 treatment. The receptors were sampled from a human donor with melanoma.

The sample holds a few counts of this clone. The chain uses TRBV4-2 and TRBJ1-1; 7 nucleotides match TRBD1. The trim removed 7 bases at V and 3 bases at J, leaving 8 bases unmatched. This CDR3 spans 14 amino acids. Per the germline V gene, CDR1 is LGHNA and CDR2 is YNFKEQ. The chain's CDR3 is CASTPQGLDTEAFF. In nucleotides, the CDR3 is TGTGCCAGCACCCCACAGGGGCTGGACACTGAAGCTTTCTTT.

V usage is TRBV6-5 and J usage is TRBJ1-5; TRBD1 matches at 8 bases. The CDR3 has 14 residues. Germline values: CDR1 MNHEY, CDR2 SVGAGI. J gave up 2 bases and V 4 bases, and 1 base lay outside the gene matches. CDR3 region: CASSLTGGNQPQHF. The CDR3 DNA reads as TGTGCCAGCAGTTTGACAGGGGGCAATCAGCCCCAGCATTTT.

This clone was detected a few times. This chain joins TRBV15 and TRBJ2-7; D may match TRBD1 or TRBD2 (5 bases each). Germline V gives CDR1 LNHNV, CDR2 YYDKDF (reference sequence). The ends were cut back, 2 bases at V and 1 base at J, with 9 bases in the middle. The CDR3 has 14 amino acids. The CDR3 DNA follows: TGTGCCACCAGCAGACGGGACGGATCCTACGAGCAGTACTTC. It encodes CATSRRDGSYEQYF.

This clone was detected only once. CDR3: CASSDSGDTQYF. CDR3 in DNA: TGTGCCAGTAGTGATAGCGGCGATACGCAGTATTTT. The V call is TRBV19, the J call TRBJ2-3; D might be TRBD2 (6 bases). The CDR3 contains 12 residues. Germline lookup yields CDR1 LNHDA and CDR2 SQIVND (reference sequence). Trimming removed 5 bases at V and 6 bases at J, with 9 bases between.

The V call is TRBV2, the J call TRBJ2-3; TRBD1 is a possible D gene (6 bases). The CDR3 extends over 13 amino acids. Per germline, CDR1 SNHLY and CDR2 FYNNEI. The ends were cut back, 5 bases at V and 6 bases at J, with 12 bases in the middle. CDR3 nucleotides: TGTGCCAGCAGTCGACAGGACGGTGATACGCAGTATTTT. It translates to CASSRQDGDTQYF.

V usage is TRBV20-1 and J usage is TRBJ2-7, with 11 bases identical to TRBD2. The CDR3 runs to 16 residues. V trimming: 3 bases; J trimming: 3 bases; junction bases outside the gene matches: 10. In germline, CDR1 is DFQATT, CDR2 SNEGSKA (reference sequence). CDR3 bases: TGCAGTGCTAGTTCGGGGGCACTAGCGGGGGACTACGAGCAGTACTTC. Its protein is CSASSGALAGDYEQYF.

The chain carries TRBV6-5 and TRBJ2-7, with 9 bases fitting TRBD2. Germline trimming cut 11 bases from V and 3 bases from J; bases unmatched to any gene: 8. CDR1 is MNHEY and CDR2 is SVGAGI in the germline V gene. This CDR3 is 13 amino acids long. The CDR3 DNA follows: TGTGCCGGCGCTAGCGGGAACGACTACGAGCAGTACTTC. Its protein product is CAGASGNDYEQYF.

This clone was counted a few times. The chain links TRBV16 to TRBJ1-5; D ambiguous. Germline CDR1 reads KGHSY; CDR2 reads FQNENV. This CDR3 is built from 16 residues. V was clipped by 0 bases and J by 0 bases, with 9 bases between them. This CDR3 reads CASSQSSSYSNQPQHF. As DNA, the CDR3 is TGTGCCAGCAGCCAATCATCCAGTTATAGCAATCAGCCCCAGCATTTT.

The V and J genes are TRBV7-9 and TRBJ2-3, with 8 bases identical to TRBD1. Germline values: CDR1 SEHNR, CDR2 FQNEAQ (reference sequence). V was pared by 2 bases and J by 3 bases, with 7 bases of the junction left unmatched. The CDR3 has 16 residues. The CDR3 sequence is CASSLLSGGITDTQYF. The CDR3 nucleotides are TGTGCCAGCAGCTTACTGTCAGGGGGCATAACAGATACGCAGTATTTT.

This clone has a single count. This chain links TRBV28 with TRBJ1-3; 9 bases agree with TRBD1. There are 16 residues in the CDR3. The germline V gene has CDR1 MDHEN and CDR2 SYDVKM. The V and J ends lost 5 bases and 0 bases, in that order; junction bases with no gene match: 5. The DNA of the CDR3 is TGTGCCAGCAGTCTAGTGACAGGGGGCTCTGGAAACACCATATATTTT. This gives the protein CASSLVTGGSGNTIYF.